The 5 T cell receptor beta chains given below trace back to one sample, sequenced in a study of blood T cell repertoires in COVID-19. The method was immunoSEQ multiplex PCR; TCRdb's version includes in-frame clones alone and lacks a portion of them. The sample holds some 140,000 clones, about 70% seen once. The sequenced sample was peripheral blood. These TCRs come from a man at least 80 years old with acute or convalescent COVID-19.

The chain joins TRBV5-4 to TRBJ1-4; D unresolved. Germline CDR1 reads SGHNT; CDR2 reads YYREEE (reference sequence). Trimming cost V 1 base and J 5 bases, with 9 bases left between them. The CDR3 length is 14 residues. DNA of the CDR3: TGTGCCAGCAGCTTGAACGGAGGGAATGAAAAACTGTTTTTT. Residues: CASSLNGGNEKLFF.

The V and J genes are TRBV9 and TRBJ1-1; TRBD1 aligns across 11 bases. The CDR3 covers 14 residues. CDR1 SGDLS and CDR2 YYNGEE come from the germline V gene. V was clipped by 7 bases and J by 4 bases; unmatched bases: 6. The CDR3 sequence is CASGTGTGGTEAFF. DNA for the CDR3: TGTGCCAGCGGGACCGGGACAGGGGGCACTGAAGCTTTCTTT.

J is TRBJ2-7 and V is TRBV11-2, with a possible D match to TRBD2 (6 bases). Germline assignment: CDR1 SGHAT and CDR2 FQNNGV. This CDR3 comprises 15 residues. V was trimmed by 3 bases and J by 6 bases, leaving 18 bases between them. For the CDR3, the DNA is TGTGCCAGCAGCTTTGGGGCTAGCGCGTCGCTCGAGCAGTACTTC. It codes for CASSFGASASLEQYF.

J is TRBJ1-3 and V is TRBV19; a possible D gene is TRBD1 (5 bases). V was shortened by 4 bases and J by 4 bases, with 26 bases between the two germline ends. CDR1 is LNHDA, CDR2 SQIVND, per germline (reference sequence). There are 19 residues in the CDR3. Here the CDR3 DNA reads TGTGCCAGTAGTACCCTCGCCTGGGGGGAACGCTCGGAAGGAAACACCATATATTTT. Protein sequence: CASSTLAWGERSEGNTIYF.

V usage is TRBV29-1 and J usage is TRBJ2-7, with D unresolved. CDR1 and CDR2 (germline): SQVTM, ANQGSEA. Trimming left V 4 bases short and J 1 base short, with 8 bases between. CDR3 length: 12 amino acids. CDR3 sequence: CSVGAGSYEQYF. The DNA for the CDR3 is TGCAGCGTTGGGGCAGGATCCTACGAGCAGTACTTC.